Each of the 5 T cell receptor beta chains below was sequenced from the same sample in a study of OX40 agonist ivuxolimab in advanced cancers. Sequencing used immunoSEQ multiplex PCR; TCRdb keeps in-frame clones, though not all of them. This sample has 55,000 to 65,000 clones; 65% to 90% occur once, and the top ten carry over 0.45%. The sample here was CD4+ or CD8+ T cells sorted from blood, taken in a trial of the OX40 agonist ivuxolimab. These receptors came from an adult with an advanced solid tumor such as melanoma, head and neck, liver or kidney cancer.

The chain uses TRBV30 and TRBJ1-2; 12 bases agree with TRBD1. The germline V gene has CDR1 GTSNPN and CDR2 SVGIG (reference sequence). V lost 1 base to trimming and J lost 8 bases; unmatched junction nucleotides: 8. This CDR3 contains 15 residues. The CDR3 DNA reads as TGTGCCTGGAGTGGGGACAGGGGGCCCAGGAGGGGCTACACCTTC. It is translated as CAWSGDRGPRRGYTF.

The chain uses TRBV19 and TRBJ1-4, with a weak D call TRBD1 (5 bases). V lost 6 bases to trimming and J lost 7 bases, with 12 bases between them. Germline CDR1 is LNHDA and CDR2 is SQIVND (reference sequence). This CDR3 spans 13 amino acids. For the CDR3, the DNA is TGTGCCAGTAGGGGGACGGGTCCTGAAAAACTGTTTTTT. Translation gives CASRGTGPEKLFF.

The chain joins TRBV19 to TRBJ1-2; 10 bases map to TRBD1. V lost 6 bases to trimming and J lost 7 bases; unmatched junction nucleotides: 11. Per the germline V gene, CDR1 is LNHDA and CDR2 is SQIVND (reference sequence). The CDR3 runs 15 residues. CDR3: CASRPPGQGKGGYTF. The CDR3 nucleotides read TGTGCCAGTAGACCCCCGGGACAGGGGAAGGGTGGCTACACCTTC.

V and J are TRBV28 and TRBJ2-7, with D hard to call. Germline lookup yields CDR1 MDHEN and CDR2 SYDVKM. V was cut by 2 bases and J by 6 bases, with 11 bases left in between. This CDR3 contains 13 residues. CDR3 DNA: TGTGCCAGCAGTTTAAATCCAGAACTCGAGCAGTACTTC. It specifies CASSLNPELEQYF.

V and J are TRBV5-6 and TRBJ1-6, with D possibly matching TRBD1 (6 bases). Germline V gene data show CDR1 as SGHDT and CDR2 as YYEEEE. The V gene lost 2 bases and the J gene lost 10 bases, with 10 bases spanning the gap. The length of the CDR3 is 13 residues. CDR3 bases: TGTGCCAGCAGCTTCAGGGGTCCGTCACCCCTCCACTTT. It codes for CASSFRGPSPLHF. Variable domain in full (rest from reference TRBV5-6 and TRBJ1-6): DAGVTQSPTHLIKTRGQQVTLRCSPKSGHDTVSWYQQALGQGPQFIFQYYEEEERQRGNFPDRFSGHQFPNYSSELNVNALLLGDSALYLCASSFRGPSPLHFGNGTRLTVT.